Detailed here is one T cell receptor (beta chain). Its specificity is unknown. Documented time point: baseline pretreatment blood. Stated treatment: 15 Gy SBRT to primary tumor, nephrectomy 4 weeks later. This record comes from a study of radiation and T cells in renal cell carcinoma. About the study: Nephrectomy followed 15 Gy stereotactic body radiation by 4 weeks. Whole-study results and caveats: Without pretreatment biopsies, baseline tumor clonotype presence was undetermined. Top tumor clonotypes rose in blood 2 weeks post-radiation, then contracted.

Using immunoSEQ multiplex PCR, the repertoire was profiled, and TCRdb retains in-frame clones only, with some absent. This table holds 45,000 to 65,000 clones, approximately 84% found once. The sequence was obtained from a man aged 60 to 69 with renal cell carcinoma. The specimen was blood, collected from a patient whose treatment included radiotherapy and nephrectomy.

The CDR3 DNA follows: TGTGCCAGAGACAGGGCCGGGGGGGAGACCCAGTACTTC. As protein: CARDRAGGETQYF. The chain is built from TRBV6-5 and TRBJ2-5, with D possibly being TRBD1 or TRBD2 (7 bases each). Per germline, CDR1 MNHEY and CDR2 SVGAGI. This CDR3 has 13 residues. Trimming cost V 9 bases and J 5 bases, with 16 bases left between them.